This T cell receptor beta chain was captured in a study of cytomegalovirus exposure and HLA in healthy donors. The PCR made use of 60 Vbeta and 13 Jbeta primers. The repertoire was sequenced with immunoSEQ multiplex PCR; TCRdb's copy has only in-frame clones and lacks some. Here the sample spans approximately 150,000 clones, approximately 82% being singletons. Germline V gives CDR1 SGHAT, CDR2 FQNNGV. Germline trimming cut 2 bases from V and 1 base from J; bases unmatched to any gene: 6. The CDR3 has 16 amino acids. For this clone: Its antigen is currently unknown.

Study-wide results and limits: Within the data, a cluster of highly shared sequence variants was likely a sequencing artifact.

Sequencing was carried out using PBMCs. The chain employs TRBV11-2 and TRBJ2-3, with 7 bases aligning to TRBD2. The receptor's source is a woman aged 55 to 70 in good health and CMV-seropositive. The CDR3 nucleotides read TGTGCCAGCAGCTTAATAGGGCTAGCGGGCACAGATACGCAGTATTTT. Translating it yields CASSLIGLAGTDTQYF. The full variable domain, its missing parts supplied by reference TRBV11-2 and TRBJ2-3, is EAGVAQSPRYKIIEKRQSVAFWCNPISGHATLYWYQQILGQGPKLLIQFQNNGVVDDSQLPKDRFSAERLKGVDSTLKIQPAKLEDSAVYLCASSLIGLAGTDTQYFGPGTRLTVL.